This TCR beta chain is from a study of vaccination and CD4 T cells after COVID-19. Study-wide background: Sampling after COVID took place at a median of about 98 days (range 35 to 161) following diagnosis. Specimens were obtained from a few convalescent patients at day 14 and at days 161 to 241 post-vaccination.

This clonotype occurred a few times. Its cognate antigen is unknown. Germline-derived CDR1 and CDR2 are SGHVS and FNYEAQ. Trimming took off 5 bases at V and 5 bases at J, with 18 bases between the two ends. The CDR3 covers 16 residues. General study points: Relatively few convalescent patients were studied; early post-infection timepoints were not included.

An Oncomine TCR Beta short-read assay was used to sequence the DNA from cultured CD4+ T cells. MiXCR, applied by TCRdb to the PCR reads, yields one record per CDR3 protein. The repertoire holds 20,000 to 25,000 distinct CDR3 sequences, with about a third as singletons. The sample's time point: late sampling 161 to 241 days after vaccination in three convalescent patients. The treatment was: approximately nine-day PBMC culture with coronavirus spike peptide pools or control peptides (ViraFEST assay). This rearrangement joins TRBV7-6 to TRBJ2-2, with D perhaps given as TRBD1 or TRBD2 (5 bases each). This receptor was obtained from a human donor who had recovered from COVID-19. The starting material was CD4+ T cells from blood, cultured in vitro, obtained about 7 months after SARS-CoV-2 vaccination. The DNA of the CDR3 is TGTGCCAGCAGCAAGAGCCCGGGGCGGTCAACCGGGGAGCTGTTTTTT. It codes for CASSKSPGRSTGELFF.